One sample yielded the 9 T cell receptor beta chains listed below, sequenced in a study of T cells in localized non-small cell lung cancer. TCRdb's table, derived via immunoSEQ multiplex PCR, lists solely in-frame clones and lacks some. The repertoire holds fewer than 3,000 clones, almost 40% seen once, with 11% in the top ten. The specimen comprised lung tumor tissue, sampled before any cancer treatment. The receptor source for this set is a male donor at least 60 years old with stage II squamous cell lung carcinoma.

CDR3 sequence: CASSIVDSLSGANVLTF. DNA for the CDR3: TGTGCCAGTAGTATAGTGGACAGTCTCTCTGGGGCCAACGTCCTGACTTTC. The V call is TRBV19, the J call TRBJ2-6; TRBD1 might be the D (6 bases). The V end lost 1 base, the J end lost 0 bases, and 10 bases lay between the germline ends. CDR1 LNHDA and CDR2 SQIVND come from the germline V gene (reference sequence). The CDR3 consists of 17 residues. Combining the CDR3 with reference TRBV19 and TRBJ2-6 gives the whole variable domain DGGITQSPKYLFRKEGQNVTLSCEQNLNHDAMYWYRQDPGQGLRLIYYSQIVNDFQKGDIAEGYSVSREKKESFPLTVTSAQKNPTAFYLCASSIVDSLSGANVLTFGAGSRLTVL.

This sequence joins TRBV18 and TRBJ2-5; TRBD1 or TRBD2 may be the D gene (5 bases each). This CDR3 is built from 15 residues. V was trimmed by 3 bases and J by 5 bases, leaving 16 bases between them. CDR1 is KGHSH, CDR2 LQKENI, per germline. The CDR3 loop reads CASSPLFRDAETQYF. The CDR3 DNA sequence: TGTGCCAGCTCACCTTTATTCCGGGACGCGGAGACCCAGTACTTC.

This clone was recorded a few times. V usage is TRBV11-3 and J usage is TRBJ1-6; D is ambiguous. The CDR3 covers 17 residues. CDR1 SGHNT and CDR2 YENEEA come from the germline V gene. Trimming removed 5 bases at V and 3 bases at J, with 17 bases between. The DNA of the CDR3 is TGTGCCAGCAGCCTCCACTGGGCCGGGGACTATAATTCACCCCTCCACTTT. Protein sequence: CASSLHWAGDYNSPLHF.

The CDR3 loop reads CSVEGGSEAYGYTF. CDR3 nucleotide sequence: TGCAGCGTTGAAGGGGGATCAGAAGCTTATGGCTACACCTTC. The chain employs TRBV29-1 and TRBJ1-2; no clear D. Deletions cut 1 base from V and 5 bases from J, with 14 bases between. The CDR3 totals 14 residues. Germline V gene lookup returns CDR1 SQVTM and CDR2 ANQGSEA.

This clone was found a few times. J is TRBJ2-1 and V is TRBV7-6; D perhaps matches TRBD2 (6 bases). The germline gives CDR1 SGHVS, CDR2 FNYEAQ. With 4 bases removed from V and 4 bases from J, the gap between germline ends came to 20 bases. The CDR3 length is 17 residues. The CDR3 loop reads CASSSPWARRGYNEQFF. CDR3 in DNA: TGTGCCAGCAGCTCCCCGTGGGCGCGCCGGGGGTACAATGAGCAGTTCTTC.

This clone came up a few times. V and J are TRBV28 and TRBJ2-5; TRBD1 might be the D (5 bases). V lost 3 bases and J 1 base, leaving 12 bases between the germline ends. Germline CDR1 MDHEN, CDR2 SYDVKM. The CDR3 sequence is 15 residues long. CDR3 residues: CASSFRQFLQETQYF. CDR3 bases: TGTGCCAGCAGTTTTCGACAGTTCCTCCAAGAGACCCAGTACTTC.

The chain recombines TRBV7-2 with TRBJ2-2; D ambiguous. The CDR3 extends over 15 amino acids. CDR1 and CDR2 (germline): SGHTA, FQGNSA. V was cut by 2 bases and J by 1 base, with 8 bases left in between. DNA of the CDR3: TGTGCCAGCAGCTTAAGCCAGCAGAACACCGGGGAGCTGTTTTTT. It yields the protein CASSLSQQNTGELFF. The full variable domain, completed using reference TRBV7-2 and TRBJ2-2, is GAGVSQSPSNKVTEKGKDVELRCDPISGHTALYWYRQSLGQGLEFLIYFQGNSAPDKSGLPSDRFSAERTGGSVSTLTIQRTQQEDSAVYLCASSLSQQNTGELFFGEGSRLTVL.

In regard to this clone: A junction end diverges from the germline sequence, so it may reflect a read error. This rearrangement joins TRBV19 to TRBJ2-1; TRBD2 aligns across 10 bases. This CDR3 is built from 15 residues. In germline, CDR1 is LNHDA, CDR2 SQIVND (reference sequence). The CDR3 DNA reads as TGTACCAGTAGTATTCTAGCGGGAGTTGTGAATGAGCAGTTCTTC. It specifies CTSSILAGVVNEQFF.

This clone has just a few counts. This chain links TRBV6-8 with TRBJ1-6; 8 nucleotides align to TRBD1. The germline gives CDR1 MNHGY, CDR2 SAAAGT. J gave up 8 bases and V 0 bases, and 6 bases lay outside the gene matches. The length of the CDR3 is 16 residues. In DNA form, the CDR3 reads TGTGCCAGCAGTTACTCGACAGGGGCATCGGATTCACCCCTCCACTTT. Translation: CASSYSTGASDSPLHF.